The clone carrying this T cell receptor (beta chain) was observed a single time. Its antigen is as yet unknown. Germline values: CDR1 SNHLY, CDR2 FYNNEI. V lost 4 bases and J 3 bases, leaving 14 bases between the germline ends. The CDR3 has 15 amino acids. Repertoires were generated with immunoSEQ multiplex PCR, while TCRdb's copy carries only in-frame clones and drops some. The sample lists about 180,000 clones, 94% occurring once. The data originate from a study of T cell responses to AZD1222 COVID-19 vaccine. Study results and limitations: Baseline seropositivity occurred in only a handful of AZD1222 recipients. The reported proportion of spike-specific TCRs targeting unmutated variant regions was nearly half.

The chain combines TRBV2 with TRBJ2-3; D gene unclear. The TCR sequence derives from an adult who received the AZD1222 COVID-19 vaccine. This specimen consisted of peripheral blood, obtained 28 days after the second AZD1222 dose. This CDR3 is CASSGRQSTTDTQYF. The CDR3 DNA is TGTGCCAGCAGTGGTCGGCAATCCACTACAGATACGCAGTATTTT.